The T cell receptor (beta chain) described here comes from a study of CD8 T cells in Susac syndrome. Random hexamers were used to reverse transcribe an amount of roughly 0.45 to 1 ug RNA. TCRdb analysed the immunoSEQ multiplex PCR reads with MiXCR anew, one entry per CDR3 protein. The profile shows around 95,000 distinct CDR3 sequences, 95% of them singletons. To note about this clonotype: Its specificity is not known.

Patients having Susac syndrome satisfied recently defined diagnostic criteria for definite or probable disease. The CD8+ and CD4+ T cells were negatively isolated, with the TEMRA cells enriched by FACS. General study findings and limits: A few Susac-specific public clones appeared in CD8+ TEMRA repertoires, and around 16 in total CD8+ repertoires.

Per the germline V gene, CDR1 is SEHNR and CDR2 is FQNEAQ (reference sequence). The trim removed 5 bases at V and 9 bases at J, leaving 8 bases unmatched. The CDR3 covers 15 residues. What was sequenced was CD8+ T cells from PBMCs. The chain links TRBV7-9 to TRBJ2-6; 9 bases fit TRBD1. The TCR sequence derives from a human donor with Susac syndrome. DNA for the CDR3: TGTGCCAGCAGCACTGGACAGGGGAGGGTCAACGTCCTGACTTTC. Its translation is CASSTGQGRVNVLTF.